Given below is one T cell receptor beta chain in context. Its cognate antigen is unknown. This record comes from a study of T cells after yellow fever vaccination. The CDR3 covers 17 residues. Trimming took off 7 bases at V and 6 bases at J, with 22 bases between the two ends. CDR1 and CDR2 (germline): MDHEN, SYDVKM. The authors made TCR cDNA by 5'RACE template switching, adding a universal primer site and UMIs. TCRdb processed the 5' RACE reads anew with MiXCR; each CDR3 protein has one entry. The sample consists of 150,000 to 200,000 distinct CDR3 sequences, approximately 10% of them appearing once. General study results and limits: Researchers noted that a small share of clonotypes showed up in both CD4 and CD8 compartments. The booster response re-showed most primary clones: 96% CD4, approximately 85% CD8.

This chain joins TRBV28 and TRBJ1-6; the D is unclear. This clonotype was sampled from a man younger than 35 who received the YFV17D yellow fever vaccine. This material consisted of CD8+ T cells sorted from PBMCs, taken 15 days after the yellow fever booster vaccination. The chain's CDR3 is CASITPYGYEGNSPLHF. For the CDR3, the DNA is TGTGCCAGCATCACGCCTTACGGGTATGAGGGTAATTCACCCCTCCACTTT.